This T cell receptor (beta chain) is from a study of CD8+ T cells in alopecia areata. On the study more broadly: Treatment with tofacitinib (6 to 18 months) was followed by 6 months off drug.

It was cDNA, reverse transcribed from extracted RNA, that served as the sequencing template. Sequencing used immunoSEQ multiplex PCR; TCRdb keeps in-frame clones, though not all of them. The data contain 45,000 to 60,000 clones, 90% to 97% of them seen just once; the ten biggest clones take up around 25%. V was clipped by 0 bases and J by 3 bases, with 15 bases between them. Per the germline V gene, CDR1 is LNHNV and CDR2 is YYDKDF (reference sequence). This CDR3 contains 16 residues. Peripheral blood samples and lesional scalp punch biopsies were obtained from alopecia areata patients. Using a FACSAria, the CD4+ and CD8+ T cells were sorted from the PBMCs. Whole-study findings and limits: Normal-skin resident alphabeta T cells also appear among scalp sample sequences.

Notes on this clone: Its antigen is undetermined.

V and J are TRBV15 and TRBJ2-7, with D possibly matching TRBD2 (7 bases). The source material was CD8+ T cells sorted from blood, sampled at week 0. This TCR derives from a human donor with alopecia areata. The CDR3 spells CATSRDRGAGFYEQYF. CDR3 DNA sequence: TGTGCCACCAGCAGAGATCGGGGGGCAGGGTTCTACGAGCAGTACTTC.